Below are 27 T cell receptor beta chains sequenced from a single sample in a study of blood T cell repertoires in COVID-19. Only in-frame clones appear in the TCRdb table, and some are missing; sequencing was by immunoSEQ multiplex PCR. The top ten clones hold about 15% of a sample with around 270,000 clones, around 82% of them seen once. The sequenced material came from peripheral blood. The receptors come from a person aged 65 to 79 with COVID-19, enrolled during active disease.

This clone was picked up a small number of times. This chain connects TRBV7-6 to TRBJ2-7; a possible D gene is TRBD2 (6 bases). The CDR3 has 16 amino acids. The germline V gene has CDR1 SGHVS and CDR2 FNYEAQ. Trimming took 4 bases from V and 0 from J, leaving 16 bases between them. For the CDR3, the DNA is TGTGCCAGCAGCTCAAACGCGGGGATGAGCTCCTACGAGCAGTACTTC. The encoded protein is CASSSNAGMSSYEQYF.

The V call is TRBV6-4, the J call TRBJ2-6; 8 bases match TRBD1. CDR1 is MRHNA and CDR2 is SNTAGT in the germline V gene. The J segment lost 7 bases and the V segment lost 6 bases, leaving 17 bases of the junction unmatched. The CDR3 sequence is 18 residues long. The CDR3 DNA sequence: TGTGCCAGCAGCTCCCGCAGGGGGCTGGCTATCTGTGCCAACGTCCTGACTTTC. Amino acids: CASSSRRGLAICANVLTF.

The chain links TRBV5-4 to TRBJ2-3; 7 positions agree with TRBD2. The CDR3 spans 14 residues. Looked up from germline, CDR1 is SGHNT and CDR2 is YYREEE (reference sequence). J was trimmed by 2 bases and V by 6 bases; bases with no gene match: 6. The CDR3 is CASTQRGPTDTQYF. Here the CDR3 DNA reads TGTGCCAGCACCCAGCGGGGCCCCACAGATACGCAGTATTTT. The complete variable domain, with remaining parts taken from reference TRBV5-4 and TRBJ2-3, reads ETGVTQSPTHLIKTRGQQVTLRCSSQSGHNTVSWYQQALGQGPQFIFQYYREEENGRGNFPPRFSGLQFPNYSSELNVNALELDDSALYLCASTQRGPTDTQYFGPGTRLTVL.

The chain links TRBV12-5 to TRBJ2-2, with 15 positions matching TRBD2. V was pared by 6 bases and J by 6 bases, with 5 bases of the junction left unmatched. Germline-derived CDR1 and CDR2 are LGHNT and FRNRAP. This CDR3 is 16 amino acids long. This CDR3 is CASGPGLAGGPGELFF. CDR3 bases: TGTGCTAGTGGCCCCGGACTAGCGGGAGGGCCCGGGGAGCTGTTTTTT.

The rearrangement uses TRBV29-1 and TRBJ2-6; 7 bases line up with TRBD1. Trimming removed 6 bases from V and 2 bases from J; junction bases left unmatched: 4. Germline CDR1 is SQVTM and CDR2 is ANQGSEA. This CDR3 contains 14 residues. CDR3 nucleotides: TGCAGCGTGAGAGGGACAGCTGGGGCCAACGTCCTGACTTTC. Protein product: CSVRGTAGANVLTF.

CDR3 nucleotide sequence: TGTGCCAGCAGCTTGCCCGGGACAGCCAATTCACCCCTCCACTTT. Protein sequence: CASSLPGTANSPLHF. The chain links TRBV7-3 to TRBJ1-6; 7 positions agree with TRBD1. The ends lost 3 bases at V and 7 bases at J; junction bases unmatched: 6. Germline V gene lookup returns CDR1 SGHTA and CDR2 FQGTGA. The CDR3 spans 15 residues.

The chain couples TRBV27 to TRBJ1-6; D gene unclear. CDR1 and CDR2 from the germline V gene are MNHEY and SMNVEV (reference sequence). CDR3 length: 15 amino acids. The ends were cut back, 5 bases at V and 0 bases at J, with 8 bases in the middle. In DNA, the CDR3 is TGTGCCAGCAGTCCTCGGAGCTCCTATAATTCACCCCTCCACTTT. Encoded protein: CASSPRSSYNSPLHF.

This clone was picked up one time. The CDR3 loop is CASSGRVPETEAFF. The CDR3 region has the DNA TGCGCCAGCAGCGGGCGGGTGCCAGAGACTGAAGCTTTCTTT. This chain links TRBV4-1 with TRBJ1-1, with D uncertain. The CDR3 covers 14 residues. V lost 5 bases and J 5 bases, leaving 15 bases between the germline ends. From germline, CDR1 is MGHRA and CDR2 YSYEKL.

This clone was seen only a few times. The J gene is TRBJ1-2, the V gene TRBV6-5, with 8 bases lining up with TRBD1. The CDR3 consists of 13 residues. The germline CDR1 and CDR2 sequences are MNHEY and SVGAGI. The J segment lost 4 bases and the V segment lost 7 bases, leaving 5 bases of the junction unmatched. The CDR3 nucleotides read TGTGCCAGCACCCCACAGGGGGGCTATGGCTACACCTTC. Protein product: CASTPQGGYGYTF.

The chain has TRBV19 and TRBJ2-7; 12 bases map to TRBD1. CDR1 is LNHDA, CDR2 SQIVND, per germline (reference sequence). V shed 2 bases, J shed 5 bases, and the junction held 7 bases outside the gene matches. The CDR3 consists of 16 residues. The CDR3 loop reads CASSISRGQGANEQYF. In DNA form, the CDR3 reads TGTGCCAGTAGTATAAGCCGGGGACAGGGGGCCAACGAGCAGTACTTC.

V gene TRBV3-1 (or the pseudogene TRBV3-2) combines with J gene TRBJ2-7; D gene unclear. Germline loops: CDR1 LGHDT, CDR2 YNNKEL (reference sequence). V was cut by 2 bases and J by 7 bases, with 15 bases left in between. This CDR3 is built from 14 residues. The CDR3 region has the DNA TGTGCCAGCAGCCAAATACTCTCCCTCGGTGAGCAGTACTTC. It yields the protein CASSQILSLGEQYF.

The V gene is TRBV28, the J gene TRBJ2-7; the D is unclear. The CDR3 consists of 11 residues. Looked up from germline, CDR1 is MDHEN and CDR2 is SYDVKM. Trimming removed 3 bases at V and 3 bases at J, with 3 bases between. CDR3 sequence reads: CASSFSYEQYF. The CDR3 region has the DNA TGTGCCAGCAGTTTTAGCTACGAGCAGTACTTC.

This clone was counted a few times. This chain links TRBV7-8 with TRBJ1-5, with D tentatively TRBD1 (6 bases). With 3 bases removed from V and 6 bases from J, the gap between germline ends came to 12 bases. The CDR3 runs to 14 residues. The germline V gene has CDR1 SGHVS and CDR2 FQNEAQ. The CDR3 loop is CASSLDSSGQPQHF. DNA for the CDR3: TGTGCCAGCAGCTTGGACAGCTCGGGTCAGCCCCAGCATTTT.

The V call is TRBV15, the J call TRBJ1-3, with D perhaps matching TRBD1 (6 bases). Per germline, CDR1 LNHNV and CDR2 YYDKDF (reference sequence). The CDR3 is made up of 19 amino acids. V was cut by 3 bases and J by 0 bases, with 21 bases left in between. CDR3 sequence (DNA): TGTGCCACCAGCAGTAAAACAGGGACCCTTACTTACTCTGGAAACACCATATATTTT. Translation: CATSSKTGTLTYSGNTIYF.

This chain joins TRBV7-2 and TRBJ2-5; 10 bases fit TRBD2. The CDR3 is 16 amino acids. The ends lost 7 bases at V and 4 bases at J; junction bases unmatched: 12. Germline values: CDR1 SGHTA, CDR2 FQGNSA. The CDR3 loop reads CASNGDSGGARETQYF. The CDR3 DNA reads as TGTGCCAGCAACGGGGACAGCGGGGGGGCAAGAGAGACCCAGTACTTC.

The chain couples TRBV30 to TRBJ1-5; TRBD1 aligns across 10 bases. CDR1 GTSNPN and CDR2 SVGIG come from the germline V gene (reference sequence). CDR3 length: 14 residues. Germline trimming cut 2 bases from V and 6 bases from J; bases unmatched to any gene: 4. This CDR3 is CAWSPGQGVQPQHF. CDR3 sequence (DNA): TGTGCCTGGAGTCCCGGACAGGGGGTTCAGCCCCAGCATTTT. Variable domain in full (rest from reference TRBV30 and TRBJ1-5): SQTIHQWPATLVQPVGSPLSLECTVEGTSNPNLYWYRQAAGRGLQLLFYSVGIGQISSEVPQNLSASRPQDRQFILSSKKLLLSDSGFYLCAWSPGQGVQPQHFGDGTRLSIL.

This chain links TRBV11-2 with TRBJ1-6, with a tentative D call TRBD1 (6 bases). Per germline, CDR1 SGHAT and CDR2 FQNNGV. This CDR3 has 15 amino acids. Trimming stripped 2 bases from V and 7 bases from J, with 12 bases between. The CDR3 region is CASSLRGAENSPLHF. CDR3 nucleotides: TGTGCCAGCAGCTTACGGGGGGCTGAAAATTCACCCCTCCACTTT. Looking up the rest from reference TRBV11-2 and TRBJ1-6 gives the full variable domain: EAGVAQSPRYKIIEKRQSVAFWCNPISGHATLYWYQQILGQGPKLLIQFQNNGVVDDSQLPKDRFSAERLKGVDSTLKIQPAKLEDSAVYLCASSLRGAENSPLHFGNGTRLTVT.

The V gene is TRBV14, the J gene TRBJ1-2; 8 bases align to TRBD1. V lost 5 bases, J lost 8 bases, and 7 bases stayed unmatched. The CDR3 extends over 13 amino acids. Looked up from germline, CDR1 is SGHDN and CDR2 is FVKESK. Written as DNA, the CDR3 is TGTGCCAGCAGCAATGACAGGGGTGGCGGCTACACCTTC. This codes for CASSNDRGGGYTF.

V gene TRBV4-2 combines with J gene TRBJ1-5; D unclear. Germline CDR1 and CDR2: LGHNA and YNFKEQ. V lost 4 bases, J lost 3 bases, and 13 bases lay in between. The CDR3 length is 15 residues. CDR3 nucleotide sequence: TGTGCCAGCAGCCCAGTGTCTCAGGCCAATCAGCCCCAGCATTTT. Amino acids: CASSPVSQANQPQHF.

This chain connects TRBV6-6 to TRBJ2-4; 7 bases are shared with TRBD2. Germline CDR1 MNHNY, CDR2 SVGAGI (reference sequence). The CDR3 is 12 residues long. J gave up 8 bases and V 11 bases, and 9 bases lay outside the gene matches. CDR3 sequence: CAAAGRGDIQYF. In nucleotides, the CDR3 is TGTGCCGCGGCGGGGAGGGGCGACATTCAGTACTTC.

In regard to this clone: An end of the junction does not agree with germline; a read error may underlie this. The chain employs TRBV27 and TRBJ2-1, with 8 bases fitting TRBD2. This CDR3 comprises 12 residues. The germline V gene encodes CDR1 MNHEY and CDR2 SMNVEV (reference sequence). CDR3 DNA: TGTGCCAGCAGTTCTTCAGAGCGGGAGCAGCTCTTC. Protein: CASSSSEREQLF.

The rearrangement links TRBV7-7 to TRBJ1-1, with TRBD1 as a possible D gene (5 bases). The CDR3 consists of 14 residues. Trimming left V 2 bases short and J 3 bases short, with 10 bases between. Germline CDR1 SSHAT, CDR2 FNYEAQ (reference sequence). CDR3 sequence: CASSLRDLDTEAFF. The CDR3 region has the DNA TGTGCCAGCAGCTTAAGGGACTTGGACACTGAAGCTTTCTTT.

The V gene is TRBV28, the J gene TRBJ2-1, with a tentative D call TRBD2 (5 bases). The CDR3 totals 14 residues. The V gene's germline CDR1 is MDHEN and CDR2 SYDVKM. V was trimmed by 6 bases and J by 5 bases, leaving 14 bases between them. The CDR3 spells CASSPPRGNNEQFF. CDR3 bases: TGTGCCAGCAGCCCCCCTCGAGGGAACAATGAGCAGTTCTTC.

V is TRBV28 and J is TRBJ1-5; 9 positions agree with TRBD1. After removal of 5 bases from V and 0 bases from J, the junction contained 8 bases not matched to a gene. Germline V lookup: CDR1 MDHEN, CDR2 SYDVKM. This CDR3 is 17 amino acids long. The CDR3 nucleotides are TGTGCCAGCAGTCTAGACAGGGGGTTAGGTAGCAATCAGCCCCAGCATTTT. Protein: CASSLDRGLGSNQPQHF. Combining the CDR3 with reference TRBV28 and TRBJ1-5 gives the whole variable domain DVKVTQSSRYLVKRTGEKVFLECVQDMDHENMFWYRQDPGLGLRLIYFSYDVKMKEKGDIPEGYSVSREKKERFSLILESASTNQTSMYLCASSLDRGLGSNQPQHFGDGTRLSIL.

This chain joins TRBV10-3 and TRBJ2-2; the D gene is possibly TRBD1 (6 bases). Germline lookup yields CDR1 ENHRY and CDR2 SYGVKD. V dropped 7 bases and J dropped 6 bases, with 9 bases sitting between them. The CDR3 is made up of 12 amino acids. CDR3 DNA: TGTGCCATCACACAGGGCGCCGGGGAGCTGTTTTTT. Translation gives CAITQGAGELFF.

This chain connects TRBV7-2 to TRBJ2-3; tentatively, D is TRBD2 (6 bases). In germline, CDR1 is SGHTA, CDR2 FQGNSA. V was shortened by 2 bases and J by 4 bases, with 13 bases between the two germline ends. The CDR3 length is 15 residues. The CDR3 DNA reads TGTGCCAGCAGCTTAATCGGGGGATTGGCAGATACGCAGTATTTT. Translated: CASSLIGGLADTQYF.

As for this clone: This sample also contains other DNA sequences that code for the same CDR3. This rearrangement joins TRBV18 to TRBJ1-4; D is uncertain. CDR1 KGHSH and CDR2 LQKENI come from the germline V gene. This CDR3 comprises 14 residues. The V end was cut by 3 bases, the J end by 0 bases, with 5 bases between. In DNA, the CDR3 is TGTGCCAGCTCACCTTCTGCAACTAATGAAAAACTGTTTTTT. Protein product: CASSPSATNEKLFF.